The 20 T cell receptor beta chains given below trace back to one sample, sequenced in a study of neoadjuvant anti-PD-1 for oral cavity cancer (dated by TCRdb to the early 2020s). The method was the immunoSEQ multiplex PCR assay. Held by TCRdb, this immuneACCESS table contains in-frame sequences only and omits some clones. Under half of the omission traces to an unresolved V gene where checked; the cause of the rest is unknown. For this sample there are about 14,000 clones; roughly three quarters appear just once. The leading ten clones occupy less than 3% of the sample. Reading the label with the study, this specimen's time point is: before neoadjuvant nivolumab. This specimen consisted of PBMCs, obtained before nivolumab (anti-PD-1) treatment. All receptors derive from a person aged 40 to 85 with oral cavity squamous cell carcinoma.

This clone is a singleton in its sample. The gene calls are TRBV27 and TRBJ2-1; 13 bases agree with TRBD2. V dropped 5 bases and J dropped 6; count of bases not matched to a gene: 10. Germline CDR1 and CDR2: MNHEY and SMNVEV (reference sequence). The CDR3 runs 17 residues. This CDR3 reads CASSANAGTSGVNEQFF. The CDR3 coding sequence is TGTGCCAGCAGTGCAAATGCCGGGACTAGCGGGGTCAATGAGCAGTTCTTC.

There are a few counts of this clone. The chain has TRBV5-8 and TRBJ1-2; TRBD1 matches 7 bases. The V and J ends lost 4 bases and 2 bases, in that order; junction bases with no gene match: 2. Germline V gene lookup returns CDR1 SGHTS and CDR2 YDEGEE. There are 13 residues in the CDR3. This chain's CDR3 is CASSPRGNYGYTF. CDR3 DNA sequence: TGTGCCAGCAGCCCCAGGGGGAACTATGGCTACACCTTC.

The genes are TRBV27 and TRBJ1-1; unclear D gene. Germline lookup yields CDR1 MNHEY and CDR2 SMNVEV (reference sequence). Trimming stripped 0 bases from V and 1 base from J, with 6 bases between. This CDR3 spans 14 amino acids. For the CDR3, the DNA is TGTGCCAGCAGTTTATCATGGGGGAACACTGAAGCTTTCTTT. It yields the protein CASSLSWGNTEAFF.

This rearrangement joins TRBV6-6 to TRBJ2-7; 9 bases align to TRBD1. CDR1 and CDR2 (germline): MNHNY, SVGAGI (reference sequence). The V segment lost 4 bases and the J segment 9 bases; nucleotides outside the gene matches: 10. This CDR3 comprises 14 residues. In DNA, the CDR3 is TGTGCCAGCAGTTGGGACAGGGAGATGTTCGGGCAGTACTTC. Amino acids: CASSWDREMFGQYF.

The chain employs TRBV7-2 and TRBJ2-1; no clear D. CDR1 SGHTA and CDR2 FQGNSA come from the germline V gene. The V and J ends lost 5 bases and 7 bases respectively, with 12 bases between them. CDR3 length equals 13 residues. CDR3 region: CASSVRLHNEQFF. CDR3 DNA sequence: TGTGCCAGCAGCGTACGACTGCATAATGAGCAGTTCTTC.

This sequence joins TRBV13 and TRBJ2-7; tentative D call: TRBD1 (6 bases). CDR3 size: 15 residues. Trimming left V 7 bases short and J 3 bases short, with 19 bases between. The germline gives CDR1 PRHDT, CDR2 FYEKMQ (reference sequence). The CDR3 DNA is TGTGCCAGCACCTCTGGGGGCAGGGCAGGCTACGAGCAGTACTTC. Amino acid sequence: CASTSGGRAGYEQYF.

This chain uses TRBV27 with TRBJ2-1, with TRBD2 identical over 7 bases. V lost 7 bases, J lost 0 bases, and 12 bases stayed unmatched. Germline values: CDR1 MNHEY, CDR2 SMNVEV (reference sequence). This CDR3 contains 17 residues. The CDR3 sequence: CASTVGGTISSYNEQFF. The DNA for the CDR3 is TGTGCCAGCACAGTGGGGGGGACCATCTCCTCCTACAATGAGCAGTTCTTC.

This clone was seen a few times. The chain recombines TRBV11-1 with TRBJ1-1; 7 bases agree with TRBD1. The V gene end was trimmed by 3 bases and the J gene end by 4 bases; junction bases not matched to a gene: 2. The CDR3 runs to 13 residues. CDR1 is SGHAT and CDR2 is FQDESV in the germline V gene (reference sequence). The CDR3: CASSFAGGTEAFF. CDR3 nucleotides: TGTGCCAGCAGCTTCGCAGGGGGCACTGAAGCTTTCTTT.

The V call is TRBV6-5, the J call TRBJ1-4; D remains unclear. CDR3 size: 14 residues. The germline V gene has CDR1 MNHEY and CDR2 SVGAGI. Trimming stripped 2 bases from V and 7 bases from J, with 11 bases between. CDR3: CASSYGKGGEKLFF. Written as DNA, the CDR3 is TGTGCCAGCAGTTACGGAAAGGGAGGTGAAAAACTGTTTTTT.

This chain connects TRBV6-5 to TRBJ1-2; 9 bases fit TRBD1. Germline values: CDR1 MNHEY, CDR2 SVGAGI. The J segment lost 8 bases and the V segment lost 2 bases, leaving 3 bases of the junction unmatched. CDR3 length: 13 residues. The CDR3 spells CASSYGTGNGYTF. For the CDR3, the DNA is TGTGCCAGCAGTTACGGGACAGGGAACGGCTACACCTTC.

The V call is TRBV5-1, the J call TRBJ2-1; 10 bases agree with TRBD2. After removal of 4 bases from V and 0 bases from J, the junction contained 16 bases not matched to a gene. The V gene's germline CDR1 is SGHRS and CDR2 YFSETQ. The CDR3 contains 20 residues. In DNA, the CDR3 is TGCGCCAGCAGCCGAACGACCCCGGGACTAGCGAGAAGCTCCTACAATGAGCAGTTCTTC. As protein: CASSRTTPGLARSSYNEQFF.

This clone was seen more than once but under ten times. The V call is TRBV28, the J call TRBJ1-2; D perhaps matches TRBD1 (6 bases). The CDR3 runs 15 residues. V lost 6 bases, J lost 4 bases, and 18 bases lay in between. Germline values: CDR1 MDHEN, CDR2 SYDVKM. Here the CDR3 DNA reads TGTGCCAGCAGCCGACTGTCCCGGGACACCTATGGCTACACCTTC. It codes for CASSRLSRDTYGYTF.

This sequence joins TRBV7-2 and TRBJ2-3; 9 bases line up with TRBD2. There are 16 residues in the CDR3. Germline loops: CDR1 SGHTA, CDR2 FQGNSA. The ends lost 5 bases at V and 0 bases at J; junction bases unmatched: 6. The CDR3 nucleotides read TGTGCCAGCAGCCTAATAGCGGGGGCCAGCACAGATACGCAGTATTTT. Residues: CASSLIAGASTDTQYF.

CDR3 in amino acids: CASNQGRTNNYGYTF. Written as DNA, the CDR3 is TGTGCCAGCAATCAGGGGCGCACCAACAACTATGGCTACACCTTC. The chain has TRBV2 and TRBJ1-2, with D maybe TRBD1 (6 bases). This CDR3 comprises 15 residues. CDR1 is SNHLY and CDR2 is FYNNEI in the germline V gene. Trimming removed 7 bases from V and 2 bases from J, with 17 bases in between. The variable domain in full, with the rest retrieved from reference TRBV2 and TRBJ1-2, is EPEVTQTPSHQVTQMGQEVILRCVPISNHLYFYWYRQILGQKVEFLVSFYNNEISEKSEIFDDQFSVERPDGSNFTLKIRSTKLEDSAMYFCASNQGRTNNYGYTFGSGTRLTVV.

J is TRBJ2-1 and V is TRBV28, with 12 bases matching TRBD2. Germline CDR1 and CDR2: MDHEN and SYDVKM. V lost 7 bases, J lost 12 bases, and 10 bases stayed unmatched. The CDR3 extends over 14 amino acids. In DNA form, the CDR3 reads TGTGCCAGCACGAGACTAGCGGGAGTACAGGGGCAGTTCTTC. Residues: CASTRLAGVQGQFF.

This clone was seen once. The chain employs TRBV30 and TRBJ1-4; unclear D gene. The germline V gene encodes CDR1 GTSNPN and CDR2 SVGIG (reference sequence). This CDR3 has 16 residues. V was cut by 2 bases and J by 1 base, with 14 bases left in between. The CDR3 coding sequence is TGTGCCTGGAGTCGGATGGATGCGGGAACTAATGAAAAACTGTTTTTT. This encodes CAWSRMDAGTNEKLFF.

In DNA, the CDR3 is TGTGCCTGGAGTGGACAGGGATTTCTTTACTATGGCTACACCTTC. Protein product: CAWSGQGFLYYGYTF. V is TRBV30 and J is TRBJ1-2; 7 bases are shared with TRBD1. V was clipped by 1 base and J by 3 bases; unmatched bases: 8. The CDR3 consists of 15 residues. Per germline, CDR1 GTSNPN and CDR2 SVGIG (reference sequence).

The chain recombines TRBV19 with TRBJ2-5; no clear D gene. V was cut by 5 bases and J by 3 bases, with 13 bases left in between. CDR1 is LNHDA, CDR2 SQIVND, per germline (reference sequence). The CDR3 sequence is 14 residues long. CDR3 residues: CASSRTRPEETQYF. The CDR3 DNA reads TGTGCCAGTAGTCGAACACGGCCAGAAGAGACCCAGTACTTC. Using reference TRBV19 and TRBJ2-5 for the parts outside the CDR3, the full variable domain is DGGITQSPKYLFRKEGQNVTLSCEQNLNHDAMYWYRQDPGQGLRLIYYSQIVNDFQKGDIAEGYSVSREKKESFPLTVTSAQKNPTAFYLCASSRTRPEETQYFGPGTRLLVL.

This sequence joins TRBV2 and TRBJ2-3; possibly TRBD1 or TRBD2 for D (5 bases each). The CDR3 consists of 15 residues. Looked up from germline, CDR1 is SNHLY and CDR2 is FYNNEI. Trimming pared 6 bases from V and 3 bases from J, leaving 16 bases between. CDR3 in amino acids: CASSVRSWGTDTQYF. The CDR3 nucleotides read TGTGCCAGCAGCGTGAGGAGTTGGGGGACAGATACGCAGTATTTT.

The chain recombines TRBV4-1 with TRBJ2-7; 9 nucleotides align to TRBD1. V dropped 4 bases and J dropped 1; count of bases not matched to a gene: 2. The CDR3 covers 14 residues. Germline-derived CDR1 and CDR2 are MGHRA and YSYEKL. The CDR3 region has the DNA TGCGCCAGCAGCCCGGGGACAGGGTCCTACGAGCAGTACTTC. Its protein product is CASSPGTGSYEQYF.